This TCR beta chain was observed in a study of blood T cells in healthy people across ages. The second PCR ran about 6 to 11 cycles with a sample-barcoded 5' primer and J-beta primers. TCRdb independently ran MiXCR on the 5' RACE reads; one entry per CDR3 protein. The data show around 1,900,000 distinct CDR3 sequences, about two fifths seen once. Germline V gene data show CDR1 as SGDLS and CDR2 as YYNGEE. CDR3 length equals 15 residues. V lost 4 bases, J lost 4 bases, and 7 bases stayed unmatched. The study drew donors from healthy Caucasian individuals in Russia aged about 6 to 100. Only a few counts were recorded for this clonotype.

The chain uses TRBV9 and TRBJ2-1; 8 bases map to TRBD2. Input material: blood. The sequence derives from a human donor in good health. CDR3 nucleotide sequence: TGTGCCAGCAGCCCCGGGGGACTAGGGTACAATGAGCAGTTCTTC. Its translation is CASSPGGLGYNEQFF.